The sequence of this TCR beta chain was determined in a study of T cells in tuberculosis (dated by TCRdb to the late 2010s). Concerning the study at large: To characterize T cells specific for the mycobacterial lipid antigen glucose monomycolate (GMM), the study used CD1B tetramers together with high-throughput TCR immunosequencing. A South African clinical cohort compared IGRA-negative adolescents, IGRA-positive adolescents with latent tuberculosis and adults with active tuberculosis, ten per group. PBMC from active tuberculosis patients were archived either before standard anti-tuberculosis treatment began or within 7 days of the start of that treatment. Here is what the overall study found, with its caveats: Which clinical samples got chosen depended on the availability of cryopreserved specimens, and the active tuberculosis cases were adults, whereas the controls were adolescents. Compared with IGRA-negative controls, TCR-alpha repertoires from active tuberculosis had smaller mean NN-distances to GMM-specific TCRs, which suggests that these TCRs underwent clonal expansion. Shorter CDR3-alpha lengths in active tuberculosis patients partly drove the smaller NN-distances, and the TCR-beta difference was not statistically significant. A classifier using the diverse GMM-specific repertoire reached 87% accuracy (AUROC approximately 0.9), compared with 60% to 75% accuracy using GEM motif frequencies.

The sample's time point label, in plain terms: new active TB diagnosis, blood taken before or within 7 days of starting treatment. Patients with active tuberculosis were defined as newly diagnosed, HIV-seronegative South African adults aged 18 years or older. Confirmation of active tuberculosis came from positive sputum smear microscopy and/or a positive M. tuberculosis culture. Immunosequencing of unsorted cryopreserved PBMC covered, on average, around 99,000 T cells per clinical donor. Comments on this clone: The clone's antigen remains unknown. The record has no base qualities; no much larger clone is one base away.

The immunoSEQ multiplex PCR assay was used to generate TCR libraries, with TCR-beta and/or TCR-alpha/delta assays applied to each sample. Amplified TCR libraries were sequenced on the Illumina high-throughput platform. In the source study's methods: Clustering and dimensionality reduction relied on pairwise TCRdist distances among GMM-specific receptors from T cells that were either sorted ex vivo or expanded in vitro. The score assigned to each clinical repertoire was mean NN-distance, meaning the average TCRdist to the nearest 10% of tetramer-positive reference sequences. GEM TCR motif frequency was calculated as the fraction of unique TCRs that matched known GEM sequences by V/J usage and CDR3 length. Linear discriminant analysis with leave-one-out cross-validation, implemented in scikit-learn, was used to classify active tuberculosis. As stored in TCRdb, this immuneACCESS dataset retains in-frame rearrangements with V and J assigned. A fraction of the clones does not appear; measured against another copy, unresolved V genes explain less than half of the discrepancy, and the remainder lacks a known reason. D and trimming come from the DNA, and the V and J calls and clone size come from that table. The sample table lists some 49,000 clones, nearly 95% of them with a count of one. The ten largest clones take up more than 1.2% of the sample.

The TCR was taken from an adult with tuberculosis. The sample consisted of PBMCs, taken at tuberculosis diagnosis.

The DNA is as follows: TGCGCCAGCAGCCGGGACTACAGCTCCTACAATGAGCAGTTCTTC. This codes for CASSRDYSSYNEQFF. The rearranged chain carries TRBV5-1 and TRBJ2-1; TRBD2 matches 7 bases in the middle. From its cysteine to its phenylalanine, the CDR3 spans 15 amino acids. Only the CDR3 part of the read is kept: 45 bases, read in frame from the first base. From the germline V gene, CDR1 is SGHRS and CDR2 is YFSETQ. V loses 4 bases at its end and J loses 0 bases; junction bases beyond the gene matches: 4. This CDR3, with the reference TRBV5-1 and TRBJ2-1 proteins standing in past its ends, gives the full variable domain KAGVTQTPRYLIKTRGQQVTLSCSPISGHRSVSWYQQTPGQGLQFLFEYFSETQRNKGNFPGRFSGRQFSNSRSEMNVSTLELGDSALYLCASSRDYSSYNEQFFGPGTRLTVL.